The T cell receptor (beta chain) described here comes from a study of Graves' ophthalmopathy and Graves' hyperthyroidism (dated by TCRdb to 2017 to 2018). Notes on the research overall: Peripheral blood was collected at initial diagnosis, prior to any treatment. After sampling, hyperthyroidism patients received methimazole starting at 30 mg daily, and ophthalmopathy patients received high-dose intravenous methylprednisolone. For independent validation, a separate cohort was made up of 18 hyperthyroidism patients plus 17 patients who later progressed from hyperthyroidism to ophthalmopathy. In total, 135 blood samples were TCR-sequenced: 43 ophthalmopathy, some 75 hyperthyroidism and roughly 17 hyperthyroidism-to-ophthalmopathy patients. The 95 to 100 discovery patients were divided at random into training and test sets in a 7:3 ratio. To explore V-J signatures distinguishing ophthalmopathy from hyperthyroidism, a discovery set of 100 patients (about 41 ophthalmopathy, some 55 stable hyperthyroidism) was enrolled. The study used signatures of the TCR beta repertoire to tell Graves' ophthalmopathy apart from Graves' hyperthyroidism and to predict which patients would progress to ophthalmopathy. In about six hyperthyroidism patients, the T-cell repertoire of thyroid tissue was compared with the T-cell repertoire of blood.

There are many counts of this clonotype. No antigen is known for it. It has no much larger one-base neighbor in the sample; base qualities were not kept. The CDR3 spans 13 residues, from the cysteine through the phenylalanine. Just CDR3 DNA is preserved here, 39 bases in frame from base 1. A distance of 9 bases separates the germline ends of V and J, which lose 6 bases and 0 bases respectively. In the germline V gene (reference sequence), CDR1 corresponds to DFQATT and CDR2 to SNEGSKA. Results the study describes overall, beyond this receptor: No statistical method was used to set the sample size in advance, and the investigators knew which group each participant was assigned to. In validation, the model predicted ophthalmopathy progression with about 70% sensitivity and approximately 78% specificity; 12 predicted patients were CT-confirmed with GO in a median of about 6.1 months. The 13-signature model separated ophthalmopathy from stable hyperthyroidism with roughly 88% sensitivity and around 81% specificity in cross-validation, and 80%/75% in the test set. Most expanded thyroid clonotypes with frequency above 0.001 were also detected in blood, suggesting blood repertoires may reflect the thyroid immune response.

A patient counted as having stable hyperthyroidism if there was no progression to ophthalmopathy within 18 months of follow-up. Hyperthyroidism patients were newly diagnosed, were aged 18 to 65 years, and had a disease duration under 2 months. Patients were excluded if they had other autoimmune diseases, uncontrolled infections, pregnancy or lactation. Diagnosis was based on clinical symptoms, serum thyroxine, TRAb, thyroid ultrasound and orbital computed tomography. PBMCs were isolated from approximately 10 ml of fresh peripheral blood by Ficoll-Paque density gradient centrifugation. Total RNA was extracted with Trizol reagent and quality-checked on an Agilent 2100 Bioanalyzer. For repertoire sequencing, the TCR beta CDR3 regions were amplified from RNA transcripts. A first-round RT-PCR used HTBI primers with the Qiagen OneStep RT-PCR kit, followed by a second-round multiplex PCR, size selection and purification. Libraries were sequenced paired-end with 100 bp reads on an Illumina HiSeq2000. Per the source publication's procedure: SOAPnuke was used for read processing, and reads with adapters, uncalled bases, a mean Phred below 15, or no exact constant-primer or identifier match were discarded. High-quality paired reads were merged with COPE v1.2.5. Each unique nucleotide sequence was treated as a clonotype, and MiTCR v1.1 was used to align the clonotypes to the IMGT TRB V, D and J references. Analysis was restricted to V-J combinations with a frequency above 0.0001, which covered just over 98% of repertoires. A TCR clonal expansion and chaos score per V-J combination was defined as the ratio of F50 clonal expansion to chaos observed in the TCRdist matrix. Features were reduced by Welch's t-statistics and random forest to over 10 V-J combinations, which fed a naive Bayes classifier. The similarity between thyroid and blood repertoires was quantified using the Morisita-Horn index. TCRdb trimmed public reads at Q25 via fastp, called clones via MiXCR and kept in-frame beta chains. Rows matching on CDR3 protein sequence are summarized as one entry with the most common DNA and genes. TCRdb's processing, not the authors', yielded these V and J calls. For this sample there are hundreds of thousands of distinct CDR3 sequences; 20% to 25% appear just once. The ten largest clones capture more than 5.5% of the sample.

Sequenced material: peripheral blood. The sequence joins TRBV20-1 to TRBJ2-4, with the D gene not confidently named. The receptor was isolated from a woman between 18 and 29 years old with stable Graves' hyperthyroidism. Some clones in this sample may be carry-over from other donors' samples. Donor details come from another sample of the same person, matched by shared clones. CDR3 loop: CSAPPVAKNIQYF. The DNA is TGCAGTGCCCCTCCAGTAGCCAAAAACATTCAGTACTTC.